One T cell receptor (beta chain) is described in this entry. What it binds is not known. The data were obtained in a study of T cells after yellow fever vaccination. Study information: Preparation of fractions with low cell numbers was performed using SMART-Seq v4 Ultra Low Input.

The CDR3 has 15 residues. Trimming took 1 base from V and 9 from J; bases not matched to a gene: 4. CDR1 and CDR2 (germline): SEHNR, FQNEAQ (reference sequence). Study observations and caveats: Though it reached lower strength, the secondary response hit its peak faster, day 5 versus 15. Booster sampling recovered most clones from primary vaccination (around 97% CD4, around 90% CD8).

UMIs were added to TCR cDNA along with a universal primer site when it was made by 5'RACE template switching. MiXCR, run by TCRdb on the 5' RACE reads, gives a single entry per CDR3 protein. The sample includes hundreds of thousands of distinct CDR3 sequences, roughly an eighth seen only once; the top ten take around 14%. The chain has TRBV7-9 and TRBJ2-1; TRBD2 aligns across 12 bases. Sequencing was performed on PBMCs, taken on the day of the yellow fever booster vaccination. This sequence originates from a man aged 30-40 years who received the YFV17D yellow fever vaccine. The CDR3 DNA follows: TGTGCCAGCAGCTTAGGGCTAGCGGGAGGGGTTGAGCAGTTCTTC. It yields the protein CASSLGLAGGVEQFF. Combining the CDR3 with reference TRBV7-9 and TRBJ2-1 gives the whole variable domain DTGVSQNPRHKITKRGQNVTFRCDPISEHNRLYWYRQTLGQGPEFLTYFQNEAQLEKSRLLSDRFSAERPKGSFSTLEIQRTEQGDSAMYLCASSLGLAGGVEQFFGPGTRLTVL.